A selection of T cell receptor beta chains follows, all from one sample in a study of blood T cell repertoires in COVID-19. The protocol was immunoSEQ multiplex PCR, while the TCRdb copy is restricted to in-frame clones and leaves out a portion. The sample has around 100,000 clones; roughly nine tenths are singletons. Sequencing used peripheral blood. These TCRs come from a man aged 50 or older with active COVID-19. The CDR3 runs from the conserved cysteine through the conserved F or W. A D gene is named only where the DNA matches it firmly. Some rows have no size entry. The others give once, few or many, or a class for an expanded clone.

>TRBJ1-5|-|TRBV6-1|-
CASSEWQGSNQPQHF
TGTGCCAGCAGTGAATGGCAGGGCAGCAATCAGCCCCAGCATTTT
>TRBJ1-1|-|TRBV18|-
CASSQDSTEAFF
TGTGCCAGCTCACAAGACAGTACTGAAGCTTTCTTT
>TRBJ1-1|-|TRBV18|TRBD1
CASSRGTADNTEAFF
TGTGCCAGCTCACGCGGGACAGCAGACAACACTGAAGCTTTCTTT
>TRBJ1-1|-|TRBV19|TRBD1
CASSIGQGLNTEAFF
TGTGCCAGTAGTATTGGACAGGGGCTGAACACTGAAGCTTTCTTT
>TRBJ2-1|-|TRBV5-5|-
CASSLWAGQNEQFF
TGTGCCAGCAGCTTGTGGGCAGGTCAGAATGAGCAGTTCTTC
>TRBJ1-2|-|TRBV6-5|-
CASSSRANYGYTF
TGTGCCAGCAGTTCCCGGGCTAACTATGGCTACACCTTC
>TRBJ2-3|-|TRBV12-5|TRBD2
CASGPPGLATTDTQYF
TGTGCTAGTGGTCCTCCGGGACTAGCGACTACAGATACGCAGTATTTT
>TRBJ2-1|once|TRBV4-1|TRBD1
CASRKGGQPNNEQFF
TGCGCCAGCAGAAAAGGGGGACAGCCTAACAATGAGCAGTTCTTC
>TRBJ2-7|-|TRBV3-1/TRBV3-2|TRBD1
CASSQQGENEQYF
TGTGCCAGCAGCCAACAGGGGGAGAACGAGCAGTACTTC
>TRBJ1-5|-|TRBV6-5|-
CASSNSGSNQPQHF
TGTGCCAGCAGTAACAGTGGGAGCAATCAGCCCCAGCATTTT
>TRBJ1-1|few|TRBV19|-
CASSRAGIPDTEAFF
TGTGCCAGTAGTAGGGCAGGGATTCCGGACACTGAAGCTTTCTTT
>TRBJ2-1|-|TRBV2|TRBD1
CASRAGTEEYNEQFF
TGTGCCAGCAGGGCCGGGACAGAGGAATACAATGAGCAGTTCTTC
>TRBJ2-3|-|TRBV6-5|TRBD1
CASTLGQAFTDTQYF
TGTGCCAGCACCCTAGGACAGGCTTTCACAGATACGCAGTATTTT
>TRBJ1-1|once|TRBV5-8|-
CASSLFRGQGNNEAFF
TGTGCCAGCAGCTTGTTCCGCGGGCAGGGGAATAATGAAGCTTTCTTT
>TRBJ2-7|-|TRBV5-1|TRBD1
CASSLGGTGVSYEQYF
TGCGCCAGCAGCTTGGGAGGGACAGGGGTGTCCTACGAGCAGTACTTC
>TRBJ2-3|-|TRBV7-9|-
CASSSASAHLADTQYF
TGTGCCAGCAGCTCGGCTAGCGCCCACCTCGCAGATACGCAGTATTTT
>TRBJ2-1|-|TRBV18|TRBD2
CASSPNLASGRSYNEQFF
TGTGCCAGCTCACCAAATTTGGCTAGCGGGAGATCCTACAATGAGCAGTTCTTC
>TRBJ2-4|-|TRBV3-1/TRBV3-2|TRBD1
CASSPRQGRDKNIQYF
TGTGCCAGCAGCCCCCGACAGGGGCGAGACAAAAACATTCAGTACTTC
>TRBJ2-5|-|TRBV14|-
CASSQVPMEAQYF
TGTGCCAGCAGCCAAGTCCCAATGGAGGCCCAGTACTTC
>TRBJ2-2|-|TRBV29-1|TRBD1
CSAMTGGSTGELFF
TGCAGCGCCATGACAGGGGGGAGCACCGGGGAGCTGTTTTTT
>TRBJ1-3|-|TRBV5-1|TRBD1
CASSPGQLNSGNTIYF
TGCGCCAGCAGCCCGGGACAGCTCAACTCTGGAAACACCATATATTTT
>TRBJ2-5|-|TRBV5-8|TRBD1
CASSSGQGGETQYF
TGTGCCAGCAGCTCCGGACAGGGGGGAGAGACCCAGTACTTC
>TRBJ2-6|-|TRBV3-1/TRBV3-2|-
CASSQVQFSGANVLTF
TGTGCCAGCAGCCAAGTCCAGTTCTCTGGGGCCAACGTCCTGACTTTC